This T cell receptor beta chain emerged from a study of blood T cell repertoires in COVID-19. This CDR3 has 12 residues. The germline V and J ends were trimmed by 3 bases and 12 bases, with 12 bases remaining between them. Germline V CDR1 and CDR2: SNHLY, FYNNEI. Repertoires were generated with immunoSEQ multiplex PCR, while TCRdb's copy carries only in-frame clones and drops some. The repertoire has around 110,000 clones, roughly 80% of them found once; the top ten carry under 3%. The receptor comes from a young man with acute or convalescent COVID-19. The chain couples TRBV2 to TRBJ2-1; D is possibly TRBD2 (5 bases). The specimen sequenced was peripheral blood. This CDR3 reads CASSDTSYGQFF. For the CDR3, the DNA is TGTGCCAGCAGTGATACTAGTTATGGGCAGTTCTTC.